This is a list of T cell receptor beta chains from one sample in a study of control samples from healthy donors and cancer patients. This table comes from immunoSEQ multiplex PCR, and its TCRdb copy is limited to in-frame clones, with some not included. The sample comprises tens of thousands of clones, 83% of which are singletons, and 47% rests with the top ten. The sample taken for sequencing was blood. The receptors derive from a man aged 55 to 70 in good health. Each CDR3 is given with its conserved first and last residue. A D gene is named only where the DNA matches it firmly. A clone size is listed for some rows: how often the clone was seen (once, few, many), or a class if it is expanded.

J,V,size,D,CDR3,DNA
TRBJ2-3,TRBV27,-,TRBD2,CASKPRLAGGADTQYF,TGTGCCAGCAAACCGCGACTAGCGGGGGGAGCAGATACGCAGTATTTT
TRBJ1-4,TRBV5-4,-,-,CASSLLRDGNEKLFF,TGTGCCAGCAGCTTACTCCGGGACGGTAATGAAAAACTGTTTTTT
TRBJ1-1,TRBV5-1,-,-,CASSLRSLIPNITEAFF,TGCGCCAGCAGCTTACGCTCCCTGATCCCAAACATCACTGAAGCTTTCTTT
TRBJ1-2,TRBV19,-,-,CASRTRQTGNYGYTF,TGTGCCAGTAGAACCAGGCAAACGGGGAACTATGGCTACACCTTC
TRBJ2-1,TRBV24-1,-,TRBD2,CATSDPLAGGANEQFF,TGTGCCACCAGTGATCCCCTAGCGGGAGGGGCAAATGAGCAGTTCTTC
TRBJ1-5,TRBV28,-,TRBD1,CASSIRDRVGQPQHF,TGTGCCAGCAGTATTCGGGACAGGGTAGGCCAGCCCCAGCATTTT
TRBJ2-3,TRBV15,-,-,CATAWLSADTQYF,TGTGCCACCGCGTGGCTTAGCGCAGATACGCAGTATTTT
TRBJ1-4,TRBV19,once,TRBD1,CASMGDRGSEKLFF,TGTGCCAGTATGGGAGACAGGGGTAGTGAAAAACTGTTTTTT
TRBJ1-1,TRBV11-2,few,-,CASSLKFGVKDTEAFF,TGTGCCAGCAGCTTAAAATTTGGGGTGAAGGACACTGAAGCTTTCTTT
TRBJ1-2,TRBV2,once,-,CASRVEGSNYGYTF,TGTGCCAGCAGAGTAGAGGGAAGTAACTATGGCTACACCTTC
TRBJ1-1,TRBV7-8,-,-,CASSLVSGNTEAFF,TGTGCCAGCAGCTTGGTGTCAGGGAACACTGAAGCTTTCTTT
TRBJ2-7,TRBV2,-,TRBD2,CASRGTSGAPVAQYF,TGTGCCAGCAGGGGGACTAGCGGGGCCCCTGTCGCGCAGTACTTC
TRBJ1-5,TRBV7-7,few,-,CASSSGRDQPQHF,TGTGCCAGCAGCTCCGGGCGAGATCAGCCCCAGCATTTT
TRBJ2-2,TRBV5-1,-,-,CASSFWNTGELFF,TGCGCCAGCAGCTTCTGGAACACCGGGGAGCTGTTTTTT
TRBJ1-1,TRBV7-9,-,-,CASSFGGRGEAFF,TGTGCCAGCAGCTTTGGGGGACGAGGTGAAGCTTTCTTT
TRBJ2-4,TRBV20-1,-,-,CSASNPLIDSLAKNIQYF,TGCAGTGCTAGTAACCCCCTTATCGATAGTCTAGCCAAAAACATTCAGTACTTC